What follows are 21 T cell receptor beta chains derived from one specimen sequenced in a study of technical replicates of blood from several donors. Method: immunoSEQ multiplex PCR; TCRdb's copy keeps in-frame clones and lacks some. There are just over 75,000 clones in the sample; 85% to 95% occur only once, and approximately 0.45% lies in the top ten. The source material was T cells isolated from PBMCs. The receptors shown here come from a human donor in good health.

The chain couples TRBV14 to TRBJ2-7; 11 bases map to TRBD2. J gave up 0 bases and V 0 bases, and 7 bases lay outside the gene matches. CDR1 and CDR2 from the germline V gene are SGHDN and FVKESK. The CDR3 spans 18 residues. In DNA form, the CDR3 reads TGTGCCAGCAGCCAAGAACTAGCGGGAGCTTTTCTCTCCTACGAGCAGTACTTC. Translated: CASSQELAGAFLSYEQYF.

The chain uses TRBV28 and TRBJ2-7; TRBD2 agrees at 10 bases. This CDR3 contains 14 residues. V shed 8 bases and J 5 bases; nucleotides not matched to a gene: 9. Germline values: CDR1 MDHEN, CDR2 SYDVKM. CDR3 bases: TGTGCCAGCCTAGGAGCGGGAGGGGGCCACGAGCAGTACTTC. This translates into CASLGAGGGHEQYF.

The CDR3 region has the DNA TGCGCCAGCACCCTACAGGGGGCGCAAGGCCGAGACGAGCAGTACTTC. Translating gives CASTLQGAQGRDEQYF. The chain links TRBV5-1 to TRBJ2-7; 9 nucleotides align to TRBD1. The CDR3 consists of 16 residues. Per germline, CDR1 SGHRS and CDR2 YFSETQ. Unmatched junction bases numbered 15, after V lost 6 bases and J lost 5 bases.

The gene calls are TRBV6-1 and TRBJ1-2; possible D gene TRBD1, 5 bases. The V gene's germline CDR1 is MNHNS and CDR2 SASEGT. The CDR3 runs 12 residues. The V end lost 6 bases, the J end lost 3 bases, and 8 bases lay between the germline ends. The DNA of the CDR3 is TGTGCCAGCAGCGACAGTTACTATGGCTACACCTTC. Translating it yields CASSDSYYGYTF.

The chain carries TRBV7-9 and TRBJ2-1; D uncertain. V was pared by 6 bases and J by 9 bases, with 6 bases between. CDR1 is SEHNR, CDR2 FQNEAQ, per germline (reference sequence). The CDR3 is made up of 10 amino acids. CDR3 residues: CASRHSEQFF. DNA of the CDR3: TGTGCCAGCAGACACAGTGAGCAGTTCTTC.

This clone occurred a few times. The J gene is TRBJ1-1, the V gene TRBV30; D is unclear. This CDR3 has 12 residues. Germline assignment: CDR1 GTSNPN and CDR2 SVGIG (reference sequence). Trimming left V 4 bases short and J 4 bases short, with 10 bases between. This CDR3 reads CAWNPLGTEAFF. In DNA form, the CDR3 reads TGTGCCTGGAACCCCCTAGGCACTGAAGCTTTCTTT. The full variable domain, completed using reference TRBV30 and TRBJ1-1, is SQTIHQWPATLVQPVGSPLSLECTVEGTSNPNLYWYRQAAGRGLQLLFYSVGIGQISSEVPQNLSASRPQDRQFILSSKKLLLSDSGFYLCAWNPLGTEAFFGQGTRLTVV.

The chain combines TRBV19 with TRBJ2-1; 8 nucleotides agree with TRBD2. The CDR3 length is 14 residues. V lost 4 bases to trimming and J lost 9 bases; unmatched junction nucleotides: 8. In germline, CDR1 is LNHDA, CDR2 SQIVND (reference sequence). The CDR3 nucleotides read TGTGCCAGTAGTAGTAGCGGGGAAGTTAGTGAGCAGTTCTTC. Protein sequence: CASSSSGEVSEQFF. The full variable domain, completed using reference TRBV19 and TRBJ2-1, is DGGITQSPKYLFRKEGQNVTLSCEQNLNHDAMYWYRQDPGQGLRLIYYSQIVNDFQKGDIAEGYSVSREKKESFPLTVTSAQKNPTAFYLCASSSSGEVSEQFFGPGTRLTVL.

The chain joins TRBV2 to TRBJ1-5; 8 nucleotides agree with TRBD1. The CDR3 totals 17 residues. Germline V gives CDR1 SNHLY, CDR2 FYNNEI. Losses at the gene ends were 5 bases for V and 4 bases for J; bases not matched to a gene: 13. The DNA of the CDR3 is TGTGCCAGCAGTCTTACTATAGGGACAGGCCGTAATCAGCCCCAGCATTTT. This translates into CASSLTIGTGRNQPQHF. Full variable domain (remainder filled in from reference TRBV2 and TRBJ1-5): EPEVTQTPSHQVTQMGQEVILRCVPISNHLYFYWYRQILGQKVEFLVSFYNNEISEKSEIFDDQFSVERPDGSNFTLKIRSTKLEDSAMYFCASSLTIGTGRNQPQHFGDGTRLSIL.

This chain links TRBV9 with TRBJ2-7; 9 bases line up with TRBD2. The CDR3 contains 15 residues. CDR1 is SGDLS, CDR2 YYNGEE, per germline. After removal of 0 bases from V and 4 bases from J, the junction contained 5 bases not matched to a gene. The CDR3, as DNA: TGTGCCAGCAGCGTAGGACTAGCGGCGTTATACGAGCAGTACTTC. The encoded protein is CASSVGLAALYEQYF. Using reference TRBV9 and TRBJ2-7 for the parts outside the CDR3, the full variable domain is DSGVTQTPKHLITATGQRVTLRCSPRSGDLSVYWYQQSLDQGLQFLIQYYNGEERAKGNILERFSAQQFPDLHSELNLSSLELGDSALYFCASSVGLAALYEQYFGPGTRLTVT.

The table lists this clone with a few counts. The chain carries TRBV9 and TRBJ1-1, with D tentatively TRBD1 (5 bases). Germline-derived CDR1 and CDR2 are SGDLS and YYNGEE. Trimming stripped 2 bases from V and 1 base from J, with 9 bases between. The CDR3 is 14 residues long. The CDR3 DNA follows: TGTGCCAGCAGCGTCGGGGGGAGGAACACTGAAGCTTTCTTT. Residues: CASSVGGRNTEAFF.

The rearrangement joins TRBV5-1 to TRBJ1-3, with a weak D call TRBD1 (6 bases). CDR1 and CDR2 from the germline V gene are SGHRS and YFSETQ. The V and J ends lost 2 bases and 2 bases respectively, with 8 bases between them. The CDR3 loop spans 14 amino acids. In DNA, the CDR3 is TGCGCCAGCAGCTTCGGGGGGCCTGGAAACACCATATATTTT. Translating gives CASSFGGPGNTIYF. Filled out from reference TRBV5-1 and TRBJ1-3, the complete variable domain reads KAGVTQTPRYLIKTRGQQVTLSCSPISGHRSVSWYQQTPGQGLQFLFEYFSETQRNKGNFPGRFSGRQFSNSRSEMNVSTLELGDSALYLCASSFGGPGNTIYFGEGSWLTVV.

The chain combines TRBV15 with TRBJ1-4; 10 bases are a match to TRBD1. From germline, CDR1 is LNHNV and CDR2 YYDKDF (reference sequence). The V segment lost 1 base and the J segment 8 bases; nucleotides outside the gene matches: 4. This CDR3 has 15 residues. The CDR3 nucleotides read TGTGCCACCAGCAGAGCCGGGACAGGGGACGAAAAACTGTTTTTT. This encodes CATSRAGTGDEKLFF.

The chain is built from TRBV4-3 and TRBJ2-7; 10 bases are a match to TRBD2. Germline V CDR1 and CDR2: LGHNA, YSLEER. V gave up 1 base and J gave up 7 bases; unmatched junction bases: 4. The CDR3 runs 14 residues. The CDR3 region has the DNA TGCGCCAGCAGCCAAGGGCTAGCGGGAGTGGAGCAGTACTTC. Amino acid sequence: CASSQGLAGVEQYF.

This chain connects TRBV9 to TRBJ2-2; 8 bases fit TRBD1. CDR1 is SGDLS, CDR2 YYNGEE, per germline. V was pared by 3 bases and J by 3 bases, with 7 bases of the junction left unmatched. The CDR3 is 16 residues long. CDR3 nucleotides: TGTGCCAGCAGCGCTGCTGGGGACAGGTACACCGGGGAGCTGTTTTTT. Translated, it gives CASSAAGDRYTGELFF.

The CDR3 sequence: CASSLQGNRGIGYEQYF. Here the CDR3 DNA reads TGTGCCAGCAGCTTACAGGGGAACAGGGGTATAGGCTACGAGCAGTACTTC. The chain links TRBV13 to TRBJ2-7, with 7 bases matching TRBD1. CDR1 and CDR2 from the germline V gene are PRHDT and FYEKMQ (reference sequence). Trimming took 2 bases from V and 3 from J; bases not matched to a gene: 13. CDR3 length equals 17 residues. Full variable domain (missing parts from reference TRBV13 and TRBJ2-7): AAGVIQSPRHLIKEKRETATLKCYPIPRHDTVYWYQQGPGQDPQFLISFYEKMQSDKGSIPDRFSAQQFSDYHSELNMSSLELGDSALYFCASSLQGNRGIGYEQYFGPGTRLTVT.

J is TRBJ2-2 and V is TRBV11-2; D remains ambiguous. Germline V gives CDR1 SGHAT, CDR2 FQNNGV. The germline V and J ends were trimmed by 1 base and 0 bases, with 3 bases remaining between them. The CDR3 runs to 14 residues. The CDR3 loop reads CASSLGTNTGELFF. The CDR3 DNA reads as TGTGCCAGCAGCTTAGGTACGAACACCGGGGAGCTGTTTTTT.

J is TRBJ2-2 and V is TRBV7-6; D unresolved. V dropped 3 bases and J dropped 1 base, with 6 bases sitting between them. This CDR3 contains 14 residues. Looked up from germline, CDR1 is SGHVS and CDR2 is FNYEAQ. The DNA of the CDR3 is TGTGCCAGCAGCTTCTCTATGAACACCGGGGAGCTGTTTTTT. Protein: CASSFSMNTGELFF. Full variable domain (outside the CDR3, taken from reference TRBV7-6 and TRBJ2-2): GAGVSQSPRYKVTKRGQDVALRCDPISGHVSLYWYRQALGQGPEFLTYFNYEAQQDKSGLPNDRFSAERPEGSISTLTIQRTEQRDSAMYRCASSFSMNTGELFFGEGSRLTVL.

The genes are TRBV21-1 and TRBJ2-2; the table names TRBD1, a call not compared with the DNA. TRBV21-1 is a pseudogene locus. The CDR3 is 13 residues long. For the CDR3, the DNA is TGTGCCACTAAGACAGGGTACACCGGGGAGCTGTTTTTT. The encoded protein is CATKTGYTGELFF.

The chain uses TRBV6-5 and TRBJ2-1; 8 bases fit TRBD2. The J segment lost 2 bases and the V segment lost 7 bases, leaving 7 bases of the junction unmatched. Germline V lookup: CDR1 MNHEY, CDR2 SVGAGI. The CDR3 has 15 amino acids. The CDR3 DNA reads TGTGCCAGCAAGGCCGGGAGGGGACCCTACAATGAGCAGTTCTTC. This gives the protein CASKAGRGPYNEQFF.

This clone has a handful of counts. The chain combines TRBV6-1 with TRBJ2-3, with D unresolved. CDR1 is MNHNS, CDR2 SASEGT, per germline. Trimming took 8 bases from V and 7 from J, leaving 7 bases between them. This CDR3 comprises 10 residues. The CDR3, as DNA: TGTGCCAGCTTGTCCAATACGCAGTATTTT. Its protein product is CASLSNTQYF.

This clone was observed a handful of times. This chain uses TRBV2 with TRBJ1-2; 7 bases fit TRBD1. Germline V gene sequence: CDR1 SNHLY, CDR2 FYNNEI. This CDR3 region has 12 residues. Trimming cost V 10 bases and J 3 bases; bases outside gene matches: 5. CDR3 protein: CATTGVYYGYTF. For the CDR3, the DNA is TGTGCCACAACAGGGGTTTACTATGGCTACACCTTC.